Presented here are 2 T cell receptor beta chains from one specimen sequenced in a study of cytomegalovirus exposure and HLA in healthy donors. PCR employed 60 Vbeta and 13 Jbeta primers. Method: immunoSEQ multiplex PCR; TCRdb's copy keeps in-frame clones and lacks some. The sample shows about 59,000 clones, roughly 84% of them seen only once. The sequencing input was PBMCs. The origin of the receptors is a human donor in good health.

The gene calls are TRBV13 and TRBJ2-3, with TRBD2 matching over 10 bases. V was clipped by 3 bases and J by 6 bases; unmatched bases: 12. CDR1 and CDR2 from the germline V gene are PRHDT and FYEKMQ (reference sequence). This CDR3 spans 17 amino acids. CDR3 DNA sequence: TGTGCCAGCAGCTTCCCCTGGGGAGCGGGGGGGCGGGATACGCAGTATTTT. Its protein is CASSFPWGAGGRDTQYF. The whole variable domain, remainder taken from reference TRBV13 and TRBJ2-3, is AAGVIQSPRHLIKEKRETATLKCYPIPRHDTVYWYQQGPGQDPQFLISFYEKMQSDKGSIPDRFSAQQFSDYHSELNMSSLELGDSALYFCASSFPWGAGGRDTQYFGPGTRLTVL.

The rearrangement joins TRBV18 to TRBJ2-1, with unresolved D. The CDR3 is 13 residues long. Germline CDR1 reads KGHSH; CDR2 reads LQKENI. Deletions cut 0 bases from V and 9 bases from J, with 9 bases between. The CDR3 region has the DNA TGTGCCAGCTCACCACCGGCCCCAGGTGAGCAGTTCTTC. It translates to CASSPPAPGEQFF.